The 20 T cell receptor beta chains below come from one sample, sequenced in a study of T cells in Graves' hyperthyroidism and ophthalmopathy. TCR beta CDR3 region amplification was performed from RNA transcripts. In the first-round RT-PCR of the TCR CDR3, the HTBI primer set was used. TCRdb reanalysed the multiplex PCR reads using MiXCR and keeps one entry per CDR3 protein. The profile shows almost 600,000 distinct CDR3 sequences, 46% of them singletons. The sequenced sample consisted of peripheral blood or thyroid tissue (not recorded which). All receptors come from a woman between 18 and 29 years old with Graves' hyperthyroidism.

With respect to this clonotype: One end of the junction varies from germline; a read error may be responsible. The chain carries TRBV10-3 and TRBJ1-2; 7 nucleotides line up with TRBD1. Per germline, CDR1 ENHRY and CDR2 SYGVKD. The CDR3 contains 13 residues. The CDR3 loop is CATSTTGDYGYTF. CDR3 sequence (DNA): TGTGCCACCAGCACCACAGGGGACTACGGCTACACCTTC.

This clonotype appeared many times. The CDR3 here is CASSTKETQYF. The CDR3 region has the DNA TGTGCCAGTAGTACCAAAGAGACCCAGTACTTC. V gene TRBV19 combines with J gene TRBJ2-5; D remains unclear. V lost 4 bases and J lost 3, with 3 bases in between. Looked up from germline, CDR1 is LNHDA and CDR2 is SQIVND (reference sequence). The length of the CDR3 is 11 residues.

This clonotype was seen ten or more times. The chain has TRBV7-9 and TRBJ2-5; 10 bases fit TRBD2. The CDR3 is made up of 15 amino acids. Looked up from germline, CDR1 is SEHNR and CDR2 is FQNEAQ (reference sequence). V trimming: 1 base; J trimming: 3 bases; junction bases outside the gene matches: 2. The CDR3 sequence: CASSLVGTSEETQYF. The CDR3, as DNA: TGTGCCAGCAGCTTAGTAGGGACTAGCGAAGAGACCCAGTACTTC.

Comment on this clonotype: In this CDR3 the conserved last residue, phenylalanine or tryptophan, is missing, so a read error is likely. The DNA is omitted, as the CDR3 cannot be located on it reliably, and the CDR3 follows TCRdb's listing. V gene TRBV13 combines with J gene TRBJ1-4; the table gives TRBD1 as D, unverified against the DNA. The CDR3 extends over 9 residues, inclusive of both ends. Per the germline V gene, CDR1 is PRHDT and CDR2 is FYEKMQ (reference sequence). CDR3 sequence reads: CASSSQGGY.

The gene calls are TRBV2 and TRBJ1-1, with D perhaps matching TRBD1 (6 bases). Between the trimmed V and J ends, which lost 9 bases and 5 bases, there was a span of 13 bases. Germline values: CDR1 SNHLY, CDR2 FYNNEI. CDR3 length: 12 amino acids. As DNA, the CDR3 is TGTGCCAGGTCGACAGGTGGGACTGAAGCTTTCTTT. It specifies CARSTGGTEAFF.

The V gene is TRBV12-3 or TRBV12-4, the J gene TRBJ1-3, with D tentatively TRBD1 (5 bases). This CDR3 contains 18 residues. The V gene lost 2 bases and the J gene lost 4 bases, with 21 bases spanning the gap. The CDR3 sequence is CASSLKAGQRMGGNTIYF. The CDR3 DNA sequence: TGTGCCAGCAGTTTAAAGGCAGGGCAGCGGATGGGAGGAAACACCATATATTTT.

This clonotype showed up many times. The J gene is TRBJ1-1, the V gene TRBV29-1, with TRBD1 matching 7 bases. Trimming cost V 4 bases and J 1 base; bases outside gene matches: 6. Germline CDR1 reads SQVTM; CDR2 reads ANQGSEA. CDR3 size: 14 residues. CDR3 protein: CSVGSDRTNTEAFF. The CDR3 DNA sequence: TGCAGCGTTGGGTCGGACAGGACGAACACTGAAGCTTTCTTT.

The chain carries TRBV4-1 and TRBJ2-7; 10 nucleotides line up with TRBD1. Per germline, CDR1 MGHRA and CDR2 YSYEKL. J was trimmed by 7 bases and V by 4 bases; bases with no gene match: 7. This CDR3 has 14 residues. The CDR3 nucleotides are TGCGCCAGCAGCCGGGACAGGGGCCGCTTAGAGCAGTACTTC. Its translation is CASSRDRGRLEQYF.

Concerning this clonotype: With a much larger clone just one base away, this may be a read error. This chain uses TRBV12-3 or TRBV12-4 with TRBJ1-4; D is possibly TRBD1 (6 bases). The CDR3 is 16 residues long. CDR3 residues: CASSNRQVEAKEKLFF. CDR3 DNA sequence: TGTGCCAGCAGTAACCGACAGGTAGAAGCTAAAGAAAAACTGTTTTTT.

Concerning this clonotype itself: One end of the junction varies from germline; a read error may be responsible. The rearrangement uses TRBV2 and TRBJ1-2; no definite D call. This CDR3 contains 11 residues. Germline values: CDR1 SNHLY, CDR2 FYNNEI. The CDR3 region is CSSGSNYGYTF. The CDR3 coding sequence is TGTTCCAGCGGCAGTAACTATGGCTACACCTTC.

In its sample, this clonotype was seen a few times. The CDR3 carries no conserved terminal phenylalanine or tryptophan, so it likely arises from a read error. The CDR3 sequence is CASSYRGNTEAFL. CDR3 nucleotides: TGTGCCAGCAGTTACCGTGGGAACACTGAAGCTTTCCTT. The chain joins TRBV6-2 or TRBV6-3 to TRBJ1-1; D is uncertain. Trimming took off 2 bases at V and 1 base at J, with 5 bases between the two ends. Germline-derived CDR1 and CDR2 are MNHEY and SVGEGT. The CDR3 totals 13 residues.

The chain employs TRBV29-1 and TRBJ2-7, with 8 nucleotides matching TRBD2. Losses at the gene ends were 8 bases for V and 0 bases for J; bases not matched to a gene: 9. Germline V gene sequence: CDR1 SQVTM, CDR2 ANQGSEA. The CDR3 runs to 14 residues. The CDR3 loop reads CSPPGSGSSYEQYF. The CDR3 DNA reads as TGCAGCCCCCCGGGCAGCGGGAGCTCCTACGAGCAGTACTTC.

Note on this clonotype: This may be a read error: a much more frequent sequence differs by one nucleotide. The CDR3 end shows no conserved phenylalanine or tryptophan, and so a read error is likely. The chain recombines TRBV2 with TRBJ2-2; weak D call: TRBD1 (6 bases). Looked up from germline, CDR1 is SNHLY and CDR2 is FYNNEI. The CDR3 covers 13 residues. The V end lost 6 bases, the J end lost 7 bases, and 12 bases lay between the germline ends. The CDR3 coding sequence is TGTGCCAGCAGGGGGGACACGGGCGGGGAGCTGTTTATT. Amino acids: CASRGDTGGELFI.

The sample holds one count of this clonotype. The final CDR3 position lacks the conserved phenylalanine or tryptophan, pointing to a likely read error. This chain joins TRBV5-4 and TRBJ1-2, with D possibly matching TRBD1 (5 bases). CDR1 is SGHNT and CDR2 is YYREEE in the germline V gene (reference sequence). The CDR3 spans 13 residues. V gave up 5 bases and J gave up 6 bases, with 14 bases separating them. The CDR3 DNA is TGTGCCAGCAGTCTGGCGGGGGATCATGGCTACACCCTC. The encoded protein is CASSLAGDHGYTL.

This clonotype was detected only a few times. Sequence at one end of the junction differs from germline and may be a read error. The chain combines TRBV7-8 with TRBJ2-7; TRBD2 aligns across 10 bases. The CDR3 runs to 14 residues. Per germline, CDR1 SGHVS and CDR2 FQNEAQ. The CDR3, as DNA: TGTGCCAGCAGCCTTCTAGCGGGGGACTACAAGCAGTACTTC. This translates into CASSLLAGDYKQYF.

This rearrangement joins TRBV15 to TRBJ1-3; D remains unclear. Trimming removed 5 bases from V and 9 bases from J, with 17 bases in between. This CDR3 spans 14 amino acids. Germline CDR1 and CDR2: LNHNV and YYDKDF (reference sequence). The CDR3 is CATSARRSGITIYF. Written as DNA, the CDR3 is TGTGCCACCAGCGCCCGGAGGTCGGGGATCACCATATATTTT.

This rearrangement joins TRBV20-1 to TRBJ1-1; D unresolved. The CDR3 totals 14 residues. V lost 3 bases to trimming and J lost 3 bases, with 14 bases between them. CDR1 and CDR2 (germline): DFQATT, SNEGSKA (reference sequence). CDR3: CSARPAGGDTEAFF. The CDR3 DNA reads TGCAGTGCTAGGCCAGCGGGAGGCGACACTGAAGCTTTCTTT.

The count of this clonotype is one. The genes are TRBV7-8 and TRBJ2-5, with 8 bases that match TRBD1. The junction had 11 bases not matched to a gene; V was cut back by 4 bases and J by 4 bases. This CDR3 spans 16 amino acids. The germline gives CDR1 SGHVS, CDR2 FQNEAQ. The CDR3 DNA reads TGTGCCAGCAGCTCCAGGGGGCCTCGGGGCGCAGAGACCCAGTACTTC. Its protein is CASSSRGPRGAETQYF.

The chain has TRBV5-1 and TRBJ2-7; 10 bases are shared with TRBD2. The DNA matches TRBJ2-1 better at its end, which makes the J call doubtful. This CDR3 region has 15 residues. In germline, CDR1 is SGHRS, CDR2 YFSETQ. The CDR3 sequence: CASSRTSGQKNEQFF. The CDR3 nucleotides are TGCGCCAGCAGCCGGACTAGCGGACAGAAAAATGAGCAGTTCTTC.

In its sample, this clonotype was seen many times. The chain uses TRBV10-3 and TRBJ2-7; D remains ambiguous. Germline V CDR1 and CDR2: ENHRY, SYGVKD. CDR3 length: 14 amino acids. Trimming left V 0 bases short and J 3 bases short, with 9 bases between. The CDR3 sequence: CAISESTGFYEQYF. CDR3 DNA sequence: TGTGCCATCAGTGAGTCGACTGGCTTCTACGAGCAGTACTTC.